One sample yielded the 10 T cell receptor beta chains listed below, sequenced in a study of Ad26.COV2.S vaccination and SARS-CoV-2 variants (TCRdb year 2021). In the paper's terms, the treatment or condition label means: about 20 received Ad26.COV2.S at low or high dose, single or two shots; several received placebo; per-sample allocation not given. Repertoires of vaccine and placebo recipients were sequenced from samples taken on day 63 after the first injection. Library preparation employed the immunoSEQ multiplex PCR assay. TCRdb's version of the immuneACCESS table is confined to in-frame rearrangements and falls short of the full clone set. An unresolved V gene accounts for under half of the shortfall where checked; the remainder is of unknown origin. In this sample the table shows some 370,000 clones, roughly 80% of which occur a single time. The top ten hold 7.4% of the sample. Sequenced material: peripheral blood, taken in a trial of Ad26.COV2.S vaccine versus placebo. These receptors were collected from a person aged 18-60 years who received the Ad26.COV2.S COVID-19 vaccine or a placebo.

DNA for the CDR3: TGTGCCAGCAGCTTAGTTTTCGGGGGGAACACTGAAGCTTTCTTT. Translated, it gives CASSLVFGGNTEAFF. The V and J genes are TRBV7-6 and TRBJ1-1, with D possibly matching TRBD1 (5 bases). The V end lost 1 base, the J end lost 1 base, and 10 bases lay between the germline ends. Germline V gene sequence: CDR1 SGHVS, CDR2 FNYEAQ. The length of the CDR3 is 15 residues.

V is TRBV5-5 and J is TRBJ1-3; D is unclear. Germline CDR1 is SGHKS and CDR2 is YYEKEE (reference sequence). The CDR3 is made up of 15 amino acids. The V and J ends lost 0 bases and 1 base respectively, with 8 bases between them. CDR3 coding DNA: TGTGCCAGCAGCTTGGTACATAGATCTGGAAACACCATATATTTT. Translation gives CASSLVHRSGNTIYF.

The rearrangement links TRBV19 to TRBJ1-1, with TRBD1 matching 8 bases. Per the germline V gene, CDR1 is LNHDA and CDR2 is SQIVND (reference sequence). The CDR3 sequence is 15 residues long. The V and J ends lost 4 bases and 2 bases, in that order; junction bases with no gene match: 6. The CDR3 coding sequence is TGTGCCAGTAGTACCAACAGGGGGGTCAACACTGAAGCTTTCTTT. Protein sequence: CASSTNRGVNTEAFF.

The chain links TRBV3-1 (or the pseudogene TRBV3-2) to TRBJ2-1; tentatively, D is TRBD2 (5 bases). The V and J ends lost 0 bases and 10 bases respectively, with 10 bases between them. Germline loops: CDR1 LGHDT, CDR2 YNNKEL (reference sequence). CDR3 length equals 13 residues. The CDR3 sequence is CASSQDRAGEQFF. The CDR3 DNA follows: TGTGCCAGCAGCCAAGATCGGGCGGGCGAGCAGTTCTTC.

The chain has TRBV14 and TRBJ2-2; D is uncertain. The ends were cut back, 3 bases at V and 1 base at J, with 6 bases in the middle. There are 14 residues in the CDR3. From germline, CDR1 is SGHDN and CDR2 FVKESK. The CDR3 sequence is CASSQLGNTGELFF. As DNA, the CDR3 is TGTGCCAGCAGCCAGCTCGGGAACACCGGGGAGCTGTTTTTT. Drawing the rest from reference TRBV14 and TRBJ2-2, the complete variable domain is EAGVTQFPSHSVIEKGQTVTLRCDPISGHDNLYWYRRVMGKEIKFLLHFVKESKQDESGMPNNRFLAERTGGTYSTLKVQPAELEDSGVYFCASSQLGNTGELFFGEGSRLTVL.

The chain combines TRBV18 with TRBJ2-7; the D gene could be TRBD1 or TRBD2 (5 bases each). CDR3 length: 14 amino acids. Germline CDR1 KGHSH, CDR2 LQKENI. Trimming took 3 bases from V and 7 from J, leaving 16 bases between them. Here the CDR3 reads CASSPSGPQREQYF. For the CDR3, the DNA is TGTGCCAGCTCACCTTCGGGACCCCAAAGGGAGCAGTACTTC. Variable domain in full (rest from reference TRBV18 and TRBJ2-7): NAGVMQNPRHLVRRRGQEARLRCSPMKGHSHVYWYRQLPEEGLKFMVYLQKENIIDESGMPKERFSAEFPKEGPSILRIQQVVRGDSAAYFCASSPSGPQREQYFGPGTRLTVT.

CDR3 nucleotide sequence: TGTGCCAGCGCCCTGGAGATGGGCAACGATGAGACCCAGTACTTC. Translation gives CASALEMGNDETQYF. V and J are TRBV2 and TRBJ2-5, with D uncertain. The CDR3 is 15 residues long. Per germline, CDR1 SNHLY and CDR2 FYNNEI. Trimming shortened V by 8 bases and J by 5 bases, and 21 bases separated the two germline ends.

This chain links TRBV7-9 with TRBJ1-1; a weak D match, TRBD1 (5 bases). The V gene lost 5 bases and the J gene lost 1 base, with 11 bases spanning the gap. The CDR3 consists of 14 residues. In germline, CDR1 is SEHNR, CDR2 FQNEAQ (reference sequence). Here the CDR3 reads CASSESQENTEAFF. The CDR3 region has the DNA TGTGCCAGCAGCGAATCACAGGAGAACACTGAAGCTTTCTTT.

The rearrangement joins TRBV3-1 (or the pseudogene TRBV3-2) to TRBJ1-3, with D possibly matching TRBD1 (6 bases). There are 16 residues in the CDR3. Germline V CDR1 and CDR2: LGHDT, YNNKEL (reference sequence). The ends were cut back, 0 bases at V and 0 bases at J, with 9 bases in the middle. The CDR3 region is CASSQDRTASGNTIYF. The CDR3, as DNA: TGTGCCAGCAGCCAAGATAGGACAGCCTCTGGAAACACCATATATTTT.

V usage is TRBV4-3 and J usage is TRBJ1-2; D is unclear. Germline V CDR1 and CDR2: LGHNA, YSLEER. CDR3 length: 13 residues. V lost 1 base and J lost 8, with 11 bases in between. This CDR3 is CASSQVATGGYTF. Written as DNA, the CDR3 is TGCGCCAGCAGCCAAGTTGCGACGGGAGGCTACACCTTC.